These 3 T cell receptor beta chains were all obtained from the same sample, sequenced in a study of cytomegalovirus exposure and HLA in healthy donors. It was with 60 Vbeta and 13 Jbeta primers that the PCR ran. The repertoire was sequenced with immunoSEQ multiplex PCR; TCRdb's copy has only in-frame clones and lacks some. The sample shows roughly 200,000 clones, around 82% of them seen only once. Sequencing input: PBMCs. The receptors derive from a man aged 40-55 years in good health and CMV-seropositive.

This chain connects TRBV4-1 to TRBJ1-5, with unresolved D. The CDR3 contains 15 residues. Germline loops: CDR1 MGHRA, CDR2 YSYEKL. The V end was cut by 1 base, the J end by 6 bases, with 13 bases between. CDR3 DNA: TGCGCCAGCAGCCAAGCGGAGGGCGTTCTTCAGCCCCAGCATTTT. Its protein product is CASSQAEGVLQPQHF.

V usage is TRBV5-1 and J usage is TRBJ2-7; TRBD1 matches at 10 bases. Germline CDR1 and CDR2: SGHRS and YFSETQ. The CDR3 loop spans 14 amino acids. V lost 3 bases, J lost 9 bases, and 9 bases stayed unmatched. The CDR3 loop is CASSSGQGKGGQYF. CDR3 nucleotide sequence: TGCGCCAGCAGCTCGGGACAGGGGAAAGGGGGGCAGTACTTC. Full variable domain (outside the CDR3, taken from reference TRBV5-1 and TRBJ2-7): KAGVTQTPRYLIKTRGQQVTLSCSPISGHRSVSWYQQTPGQGLQFLFEYFSETQRNKGNFPGRFSGRQFSNSRSEMNVSTLELGDSALYLCASSSGQGKGGQYFGPGTRLTVT.

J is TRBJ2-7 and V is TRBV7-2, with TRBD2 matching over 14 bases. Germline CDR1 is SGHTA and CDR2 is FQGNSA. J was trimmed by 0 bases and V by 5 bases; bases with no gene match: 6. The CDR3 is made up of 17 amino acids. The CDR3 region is CASSLGLAGGYSYEQYF. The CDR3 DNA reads TGTGCCAGCAGCCTCGGACTAGCGGGAGGTTACTCCTACGAGCAGTACTTC.